Presented here are 5 T cell receptor beta chains from one specimen sequenced in a study of cytomegalovirus exposure and HLA in healthy donors listed by TCRdb under 2017. Library preparation was by the immunoSEQ multiplex PCR assay. What TCRdb holds here is the immuneACCESS table cut down to in-frame rearrangements. Part of the clones is not present; checked against another copy, under half of the missing clones reflect an unresolved V gene, and the others are unexplained. The sample includes roughly 70,000 clones, with nearly 95% observed a single time. Jointly, the top ten make up roughly 1.6% of the sample. The source material was PBMCs. These receptors were obtained from a man younger than 35 in good health and CMV-seropositive.

The V call is TRBV7-3, the J call TRBJ2-6, with 7 positions matching TRBD2. Trimming took 3 bases from V and 0 from J; bases not matched to a gene: 5. The CDR3 runs to 17 residues. Germline values: CDR1 SGHTA, CDR2 FQGTGA. The CDR3 coding sequence is TGTGCCAGCAGCTTTCTGGGCGGGAGCTCTGGGGCCAACGTCCTGACTTTC. This gives the protein CASSFLGGSSGANVLTF.

This chain links TRBV6-5 with TRBJ1-2; 12 bases fit TRBD1. This CDR3 contains 15 residues. Germline V lookup: CDR1 MNHEY, CDR2 SVGAGI. Trimming cost V 4 bases and J 8 bases; bases outside gene matches: 8. The CDR3 DNA reads TGTGCCAGCAGTTTTGGGGGACAGGGGGCGACGGGCTACACCTTC. This translates into CASSFGGQGATGYTF.

The chain is built from TRBV5-4 and TRBJ2-1, with a possible D match to TRBD2 (5 bases). Germline-derived CDR1 and CDR2 are SGHNT and YYREEE (reference sequence). This CDR3 contains 16 residues. V was clipped by 2 bases and J by 0 bases, with 12 bases between them. CDR3 in amino acids: CASSLFSGGSYNEQFF. CDR3 DNA sequence: TGTGCCAGCAGCTTATTCAGCGGCGGCTCCTACAATGAGCAGTTCTTC. The full variable domain, rest sourced from reference TRBV5-4 and TRBJ2-1, is ETGVTQSPTHLIKTRGQQVTLRCSSQSGHNTVSWYQQALGQGPQFIFQYYREEENGRGNFPPRFSGLQFPNYSSELNVNALELDDSALYLCASSLFSGGSYNEQFFGPGTRLTVL.

V gene TRBV28 combines with J gene TRBJ1-1; weak D call: TRBD1 (6 bases). CDR3 size: 17 residues. In germline, CDR1 is MDHEN, CDR2 SYDVKM. The V and J ends lost 1 base and 1 base respectively, with 16 bases between them. Here the CDR3 reads CASSLYSRMGANTEAFF. As DNA, the CDR3 is TGTGCCAGCAGTTTATATAGCCGGATGGGGGCGAACACTGAAGCTTTCTTT.

This chain uses TRBV19 with TRBJ2-2, with 7 nucleotides matching TRBD1. The CDR3 consists of 15 residues. Per the germline V gene, CDR1 is LNHDA and CDR2 is SQIVND (reference sequence). Trimming cost V 8 bases and J 4 bases; bases outside gene matches: 10. The CDR3 protein is CASRIVTGSTGELFF. DNA of the CDR3: TGTGCCAGTCGCATTGTGACAGGGAGCACCGGGGAGCTGTTTTTT.